This TCR beta chain was profiled in a study of T cells in Graves' hyperthyroidism and ophthalmopathy. The CDR3 totals 15 residues. Germline loops: CDR1 LNHDA, CDR2 SQIVND (reference sequence). The V gene lost 5 bases and the J gene lost 2 bases, with 12 bases spanning the gap. A few counts support this clonotype. Its antigen is as yet unknown. Calling Graves' hyperthyroidism stable meant ophthalmopathy did not progress within 18 months. General observations from the study: Most clonotypes expanded in the thyroid (above 0.001) were also present in blood.

TCR beta CDR3 regions were amplified from RNA. The HTBI primer set drove a first-round RT-PCR of the TCR CDR3. TCRdb reprocessed the multiplex PCR reads via MiXCR and lists one record per CDR3 protein. The table records approximately 220,000 distinct CDR3 sequences, approximately 16% of them present only once. This chain connects TRBV19 to TRBJ2-2; tentatively, D is TRBD1 (6 bases). The origin of this receptor is a middle-aged man with Graves' hyperthyroidism. Sample: blood. CDR3 coding DNA: TGTGCCAGTAGTCGTCCCAGGGGTAACACCGGGGAGCTGTTTTTT. Protein: CASSRPRGNTGELFF.